This T cell receptor beta chain is from a study of blood T cell repertoires in COVID-19. At the level of the study: The United States, Italy and Spain were the sources of the acute and convalescent COVID-19 samples. T cells, B-cell-depleted T cells, or PBMCs provided the cDNA or gDNA that served as material.

This clone is a singleton in its sample. In the authors' methods: Amplifying reference gene primers gave estimates of nucleated cell counts. Profiled with immunoSEQ multiplex PCR; TCRdb holds only in-frame clones, not every one. D and trimming come from the DNA, and the V and J calls and clone size come from that table. The repertoire includes 200,000 to 250,000 clones, 70% to 85% of them detected once, and under 2% sits in the top ten. Germline V gene lookup returns CDR1 MNHEY and CDR2 SVGAGI. The CDR3 has 13 residues. The V end was cut by 0 bases, the J end by 5 bases, with 5 bases between. The sample comprised peripheral blood. The rearrangement joins TRBV6-5 to TRBJ1-5; D is uncertain. The receptor was isolated from an elderly woman with acute or convalescent COVID-19. CDR3 nucleotides: TGTGCCAGCAGTTACTCGTCATATCAGCCCCAGCATTTT. Amino acids: CASSYSSYQPQHF.